This passage covers 22 T cell receptor beta chains from one sample sequenced in a study of T cells in Graves' hyperthyroidism and ophthalmopathy. Authors of the study amplified TCR beta CDR3 regions from RNA transcripts. The TCR CDR3 was amplified in a first-round RT-PCR using the HTBI primer set. TCRdb itself ran the multiplex PCR reads through MiXCR, one entry per CDR3 protein. Found here are 200,000 or so distinct CDR3 sequences, around 16% of them singletons; the top ten hold around 52%. The sequenced sample consisted of blood. These receptors were taken from a woman between 45 and 60 years old with Graves' hyperthyroidism.

Only a few counts were recorded for this clonotype. The chain uses TRBV6-1 and TRBJ2-5; 9 nucleotides agree with TRBD2. Per the germline V gene, CDR1 is MNHNS and CDR2 is SASEGT. The CDR3 is 14 amino acids. After removal of 6 bases from V and 7 bases from J, the junction contained 9 bases not matched to a gene. The CDR3, as DNA: TGTGCCAGCAGCCTAAGCGGGGGGAGCGGGACCCAGTACTTC. The encoded protein is CASSLSGGSGTQYF.

This clonotype was detected a few times. V is TRBV29-1 and J is TRBJ2-2; 13 nucleotides line up with TRBD2. The germline V gene encodes CDR1 SQVTM and CDR2 ANQGSEA. CDR3 length: 18 amino acids. Trimming cost V 2 bases and J 2 bases; bases outside gene matches: 8. The CDR3 reads CSVENPGLAGLNTGELFF. Written as DNA, the CDR3 is TGCAGCGTTGAAAACCCGGGACTAGCGGGATTAAACACCGGGGAGCTGTTTTTT.

About this clonotype itself: Being one base from a much bigger clone, this may be a read error. The chain uses TRBV5-5 and TRBJ1-2; tentatively, D is TRBD1 (5 bases). In germline, CDR1 is SGHKS, CDR2 YYEKEE (reference sequence). The length of the CDR3 is 16 residues. In nucleotides, the CDR3 is TGTGCCAGCAGCTTCAGTTCAGGGCTAGGGTACTATAGCTACACCTTC. Amino acids: CASSFSSGLGYYSYTF.

This rearrangement joins TRBV19 to TRBJ1-5; 7 bases line up with TRBD1. Germline values: CDR1 LNHDA, CDR2 SQIVND (reference sequence). The V gene end was trimmed by 7 bases and the J gene end by 6 bases; junction bases not matched to a gene: 9. This CDR3 has 14 amino acids. CDR3 in DNA: TGTGCCAGTAAGGATATGGACAGGCCTCAGCCCCAGCATTTT. Its translation is CASKDMDRPQPQHF.

This clonotype was observed a handful of times. The chain combines TRBV11-1 with TRBJ2-7; 8 positions agree with TRBD2. The CDR3 has 15 amino acids. Germline values: CDR1 SGHAT, CDR2 FQDESV (reference sequence). Trimming removed 3 bases from V and 4 bases from J; junction bases left unmatched: 8. This CDR3 reads CASSLLAGKAYEQYF. The CDR3 coding sequence is TGTGCCAGCAGCTTGTTAGCGGGGAAAGCGTACGAGCAGTACTTC.

This clonotype was seen more than once but under ten times. The chain is built from TRBV28 and TRBJ1-3, with TRBD1 identical over 7 bases. CDR3 length: 15 residues. Germline trimming cut 2 bases from V and 4 bases from J; bases unmatched to any gene: 5. The V gene's germline CDR1 is MDHEN and CDR2 SYDVKM. As DNA, the CDR3 is TGTGCCAGCAGTTTAGGACAGGCGCGGGGAAACACCATATATTTT. This gives the protein CASSLGQARGNTIYF.

This clonotype was counted at least ten times. The rearrangement links TRBV10-3 to TRBJ2-3; D is unclear. There are 13 residues in the CDR3. Trimming took 1 base from V and 6 from J, leaving 8 bases between them. Looked up from germline, CDR1 is ENHRY and CDR2 is SYGVKD. Here the CDR3 reads CAISEFRPDTQYF. DNA for the CDR3: TGTGCCATCAGTGAGTTTAGGCCTGATACGCAGTATTTT.

This rearrangement joins TRBV12-3 or TRBV12-4 to TRBJ2-1; 9 bases fit TRBD2. With 9 bases clipped from V and 3 bases from J, the junction kept 3 bases outside the gene matches. The CDR3 has 13 amino acids. CDR3 protein: CASRLADYNEQFF. DNA of the CDR3: TGTGCCAGTAGACTAGCGGACTACAATGAGCAGTTCTTC.

The table lists this clonotype with many counts. The chain employs TRBV10-3 and TRBJ2-1, with TRBD2 matching 14 bases. Germline trimming cut 2 bases from V and 7 bases from J; bases unmatched to any gene: 10. The germline gives CDR1 ENHRY, CDR2 SYGVKD. The CDR3 runs 18 residues. CDR3 nucleotide sequence: TGTGCCATCAGTGAGGCGGGACTAGCGGGAGAGGCGGGTAATGAGCAGTTCTTC. Encoded protein: CAISEAGLAGEAGNEQFF.

This clonotype came up a few times. The rearrangement uses TRBV9 and TRBJ2-1, with 9 nucleotides matching TRBD1. Germline loops: CDR1 SGDLS, CDR2 YYNGEE. The junction had 7 bases not matched to a gene; V was cut back by 6 bases and J by 6 bases. The CDR3 is made up of 14 amino acids. CDR3: CASTGTGIGNEQFF. The CDR3 nucleotides read TGTGCCAGCACCGGGACAGGGATTGGCAATGAGCAGTTCTTC.

In its sample, this clonotype was seen once. V is TRBV12-3 or TRBV12-4 and J is TRBJ1-1; TRBD1 aligns across 8 bases. V gave up 6 bases and J gave up 3 bases; unmatched junction bases: 9. CDR3 length: 15 amino acids. In DNA, the CDR3 is TGTGCCAGCAGCCCCATGACAGGGGCGGACACTGAAGCTTTCTTT. Translated: CASSPMTGADTEAFF.

This clonotype was picked up many times. V is TRBV10-3 and J is TRBJ2-7; D might be TRBD2 (5 bases). Trimming removed 0 bases at V and 0 bases at J, with 9 bases between. The CDR3 is made up of 15 amino acids. Germline V lookup: CDR1 ENHRY, CDR2 SYGVKD. The CDR3 loop reads CAISESRTGSYEQYF. DNA of the CDR3: TGTGCCATCAGTGAGTCAAGGACTGGCTCCTACGAGCAGTACTTC.

This clonotype has a count of ten or more. This chain joins TRBV13 and TRBJ2-3, with 7 bases lining up with TRBD2. Germline V lookup: CDR1 PRHDT, CDR2 FYEKMQ (reference sequence). The CDR3 has 16 residues. V was clipped by 3 bases and J by 5 bases; unmatched bases: 11. Written as DNA, the CDR3 is TGTGCCAGCAGCTTGGGCCCTGCTGCTAGCGGAGATACGCAGTATTTT. Translated, it gives CASSLGPAASGDTQYF.

The sample holds a few counts of this clonotype. This rearrangement joins TRBV27 to TRBJ1-2; D perhaps matches TRBD1 (6 bases). V was clipped by 2 bases and J by 2 bases, with 12 bases between them. In germline, CDR1 is MNHEY, CDR2 SMNVEV (reference sequence). This CDR3 comprises 15 residues. CDR3 sequence: CASSLEGVGNYGYTF. The CDR3 coding sequence is TGTGCCAGCAGTTTAGAGGGGGTTGGAAACTATGGCTACACCTTC.

V usage is TRBV27 and J usage is TRBJ1-1; D remains unclear. The CDR3 has 15 residues. CDR1 MNHEY and CDR2 SMNVEV come from the germline V gene (reference sequence). Trimming removed 0 bases from V and 0 bases from J, with 8 bases in between. The CDR3 DNA is TGTGCCAGCAGTTTATCTCGCAGTTTGAACACTGAAGCTTTCTTT. This translates into CASSLSRSLNTEAFF.

This clonotype was observed a handful of times. With a much larger clone just one base away, this may be a read error. The rearrangement links TRBV11-1 to TRBJ1-1; D unresolved. Trimming cost V 5 bases and J 4 bases, with 14 bases left between them. Germline V lookup: CDR1 SGHAT, CDR2 FQDESV (reference sequence). The CDR3 contains 14 residues. The CDR3 here is CASSANWVLTEAFF. The CDR3 coding sequence is TGTGCCAGCAGCGCTAATTGGGTTCTCACTGAAGCTTTCTTT.

This clonotype was seen at least ten times. The genes are TRBV7-3 and TRBJ2-5; TRBD2 matches 10 bases. V lost 2 bases, J lost 5 bases, and 5 bases stayed unmatched. The CDR3 length is 15 residues. Per the germline V gene, CDR1 is SGHTA and CDR2 is FQGTGA. The CDR3 loop reads CASSLVAGGGETQYF. The CDR3 region has the DNA TGTGCCAGCAGCTTAGTAGCGGGAGGAGGGGAGACCCAGTACTTC. Looking up the rest from reference TRBV7-3 and TRBJ2-5 gives the full variable domain: GAGVSQTPSNKVTEKGKYVELRCDPISGHTALYWYRQSLGQGPEFLIYFQGTGAADDSGLPNDRFFAVRPEGSVSTLKIQRTERGDSAVYLCASSLVAGGGETQYFGPGTRLLVL.

This clonotype has at least ten counts. The genes are TRBV11-3 and TRBJ2-1; the D is unclear. The CDR3 loop spans 16 amino acids. Between the trimmed V and J ends, which lost 5 bases and 0 bases, there was a span of 14 bases. Germline CDR1 is SGHNT and CDR2 is YENEEA. CDR3 in amino acids: CASSPTGLSSYNEQFF. Written as DNA, the CDR3 is TGTGCCAGCAGCCCTACCGGCCTGAGCTCCTACAATGAGCAGTTCTTC.

This clonotype was seen ten or more times. The chain carries TRBV6-1 and TRBJ2-5; 7 bases agree with TRBD2. The CDR3 contains 17 residues. V lost 0 bases to trimming and J lost 3 bases; unmatched junction nucleotides: 10. Germline loops: CDR1 MNHNS, CDR2 SASEGT. The CDR3 is CASSEALQASGEETQYF. The DNA for the CDR3 is TGTGCCAGCAGTGAAGCGCTTCAGGCTAGCGGAGAAGAGACCCAGTACTTC.

CDR3 sequence (DNA): TGTGCCTGGAGGGAAGCGAATTCACCCCTCCACTTT. Amino acids: CAWREANSPLHF. The chain joins TRBV30 to TRBJ1-6; D call uncertain. The germline V gene has CDR1 GTSNPN and CDR2 SVGIG (reference sequence). V lost 3 bases and J lost 7, with 7 bases in between. The CDR3 spans 12 residues.

The chain employs TRBV11-3 and TRBJ1-3; D gene uncertain. Trimming cost V 1 base and J 0 bases, with 10 bases left between them. Germline CDR1 reads SGHNT; CDR2 reads YENEEA. The CDR3 spans 16 residues. CDR3 sequence reads: CASSLGILSSGNTIYF. The CDR3 DNA reads as TGTGCCAGCAGCTTAGGCATACTGAGCTCTGGAAACACCATATATTTT.

This clonotype was detected only a few times. The V and J genes are TRBV20-1 and TRBJ2-1, with unresolved D. Germline CDR1 reads DFQATT; CDR2 reads SNEGSKA (reference sequence). V was pared by 5 bases and J by 5 bases, with 13 bases between. The CDR3 spans 13 residues. The CDR3 loop is CSAHTLRDNEQFF. The CDR3 nucleotides are TGCAGTGCTCATACCCTCCGGGACAATGAGCAGTTCTTC.